Listed below are T cell receptor beta chains from one sample, sequenced in a study of shared clonotypes between healthy human individuals. Produced via immunoSEQ multiplex PCR; TCRdb's table is partial and in-frame only. The data show around 1.9 million clones, approximately 94% seen once. The sample consisted of naive CD8+ T cells from PBMCs. Source of these receptors: a man between 18 and 35 years old in good health. Some clones in this sample may be carry-over from other donors' samples. CDR3s include the opening cysteine and the closing phenylalanine or tryptophan. D genes are given only for firm matches. Size values are once, few and many counts, or a class for expanded clones, and some rows have none.

CDR3nt	CDR3aa	d_gene	abundance	j_gene	v_gene
TGTGCCAGCAGTTTTACCGAAGCCGCTCGCGAGCAGTACTTC	CASSFTEAAREQYF	NA	NA	TRBJ2-7	TRBV27
TGTGCCAGCAGTTTAGGCAGGGGCTTCTCCTACGAGCAGTACTTC	CASSLGRGFSYEQYF	NA	NA	TRBJ2-7	TRBV28
TGTGCCAGCAGTTTCGGTAGCGGCTACGAGCAGTACTTC	CASSFGSGYEQYF	NA	NA	TRBJ2-7	TRBV27
TGTGCCAGCAGCGAAACAGGGGGAAGCTACGAGCAGTACTTC	CASSETGGSYEQYF	TRBD1	once	TRBJ2-7	TRBV28
TGTGCCAGCAGCTTAGTTGGGACTAGTGATCAGCAGTACTTC	CASSLVGTSDQQYF	TRBD2	NA	TRBJ2-7	TRBV11-3
TGTGCCAGCAGCGTAGGATTCAGATCTGGAAACACCATATATTTT	CASSVGFRSGNTIYF	NA	once	TRBJ1-3	TRBV9
TGTGCCAGCAGTCCGCTTTGGACAGGGCCGGAGACCCAGTACTTC	CASSPLWTGPETQYF	TRBD1	NA	TRBJ2-5	TRBV27
TGTGCCAGCAGCCTAGACACCACCTACGAGCAGTACTTC	CASSLDTTYEQYF	NA	NA	TRBJ2-7	TRBV2
TGTGCCAGCAGCGACGGGACAGGGGGCAGGTACGAGCAGTACTTC	CASSDGTGGRYEQYF	TRBD1	NA	TRBJ2-7	TRBV7-9
TGCGCCAGCAGCCTATGGACTAGCAATCAGCCCCAGCATTTT	CASSLWTSNQPQHF	NA	once	TRBJ1-5	TRBV4-1
TGTGCCAGCAGTTACAGGGGTTTAGGTGAAGCTTTCTTT	CASSYRGLGEAFF	NA	NA	TRBJ1-1	TRBV6-5
TGTGCCAGCAGCCCTCGGGACAGTTTGTCTGGGGCCAACGTCCTGACTTTC	CASSPRDSLSGANVLTF	TRBD1	NA	TRBJ2-6	TRBV11-2
TGCGCCAGCAGCCAGGGTAGCGGGAGGGGGAATGAGCAGTTCTTC	CASSQGSGRGNEQFF	TRBD2	NA	TRBJ2-1	TRBV4-1
TGTGCCAGCAGCTGGGGTCAGGAGGCCAAAAACATTCAGTACTTC	CASSWGQEAKNIQYF	NA	NA	TRBJ2-4	TRBV5-5